This T cell receptor (beta chain) came from a study of T cell responses to AZD1222 COVID-19 vaccine. Study results and limitations: Across spike, vaccine-associated CD4 TCRs were found, dominant at 160-218 and 743-854.

Sequenced by immunoSEQ multiplex PCR; TCRdb stores in-frame clones only, minus some. The sample has roughly 80,000 clones; approximately 90% are singletons. V shed 2 bases and J 2 bases; nucleotides not matched to a gene: 9. CDR3 length: 16 amino acids. Per the germline V gene, CDR1 is SGHTA and CDR2 is FQGTGA. Concerning this clone: What it binds is not known.

The V call is TRBV7-3, the J call TRBJ2-7; 7 bases are shared with TRBD2. The sample consisted of peripheral blood, taken on day 0 of MenACWY control vaccination. This clonotype was sampled from an adult in good health. The CDR3 DNA is TGTGCCAGCAGCTTAGGGGGGAGGGTCCCCCCCTACGAGCAGTACTTC. This translates into CASSLGGRVPPYEQYF. Combining the CDR3 with reference TRBV7-3 and TRBJ2-7 gives the whole variable domain GAGVSQTPSNKVTEKGKYVELRCDPISGHTALYWYRQSLGQGPEFLIYFQGTGAADDSGLPNDRFFAVRPEGSVSTLKIQRTERGDSAVYLCASSLGGRVPPYEQYFGPGTRLTVT.